The clone carrying this TCR beta chain was recorded a few times. Its antigen remains unidentified. The germline gives CDR1 SGHAT, CDR2 FQNNGV. Trimming removed 3 bases at V and 12 bases at J, with 12 bases between. This CDR3 spans 11 amino acids. This sample is drawn from a study of cytotoxic CD8 clonotypes in ibrutinib-treated CLL. Looking at the study overall: Investigators reported some 24 partial and 2 complete responses; after median roughly 63 months, about 15 patients remained remitted and 12 progressed. Study findings and constraints: Clonality went up at ibrutinib response and then declined back toward baseline at progression. Clonality (at baseline) was higher than in age-matched healthy donors and tracked circulating CD8+ T-cell counts.

Generated by immunoSEQ multiplex PCR, the TCRdb table keeps only in-frame clones and is missing some. The profile shows approximately 190,000 clones, approximately 75% of them singletons. With cryopreserved PBMCs as the source, around 1.9 micrograms of genomic DNA went to TCR beta libraries. The clonotype originates from a human donor with chronic lymphocytic leukemia. Source: PBMCs, taken after 12 months of ibrutinib treatment. The chain employs TRBV11-2 and TRBJ2-7, with D possibly TRBD1 on 6 matching bases. The CDR3 here is CASSFPGHLYF. The CDR3 nucleotides are TGTGCCAGCAGCTTTCCGGGACACTTGTACTTC.